Following are 16 T cell receptor beta chains from one sample sequenced in a study of control samples from healthy donors and cancer patients. The data were produced by immunoSEQ multiplex PCR, yet TCRdb's version contains in-frame clones alone and is incomplete. This table has about 120,000 clones, more than 85% appearing once. The sequencing sample was made of blood. These TCRs come from a man aged 30 to 45 in good health.

This chain links TRBV30 with TRBJ2-2, with TRBD1 matching over 7 bases. Germline V gene lookup returns CDR1 GTSNPN and CDR2 SVGIG (reference sequence). The CDR3 extends over 15 amino acids. V dropped 7 bases and J dropped 5; count of bases not matched to a gene: 13. The CDR3 loop reads CASDIGTATTGELFF. CDR3 DNA sequence: TGTGCCTCGGACATAGGGACAGCCACGACCGGGGAGCTGTTTTTT.

The genes are TRBV19 and TRBJ1-2; TRBD1 might be the D (5 bases). The V gene lost 5 bases and the J gene lost 8 bases, with 15 bases spanning the gap. This CDR3 contains 13 residues. Germline CDR1 LNHDA, CDR2 SQIVND (reference sequence). CDR3 residues: CASSLGARVGYTF. The CDR3 nucleotides are TGTGCCAGTAGTCTTGGGGCCAGAGTGGGCTACACCTTC. The full variable domain, with the rest looked up from reference TRBV19 and TRBJ1-2, is DGGITQSPKYLFRKEGQNVTLSCEQNLNHDAMYWYRQDPGQGLRLIYYSQIVNDFQKGDIAEGYSVSREKKESFPLTVTSAQKNPTAFYLCASSLGARVGYTFGSGTRLTVV.

This rearrangement joins TRBV12-1 to TRBJ2-5; the DNA was not compared with TRBD2, the D call given in the table. TRBV12-1 is a documented pseudogene. The CDR3 extends over 17 amino acids. CDR3 protein: CASSHLSGGASGETQYF. The CDR3, as DNA: TGTGCCAGCAGCCACCTTAGCGGGGGGGCCTCTGGAGAGACCCAGTACTTC.

The chain uses TRBV10-3 and TRBJ2-1; 7 positions match TRBD2. Germline loops: CDR1 ENHRY, CDR2 SYGVKD. CDR3 length equals 15 residues. The V and J ends lost 3 bases and 7 bases, in that order; junction bases with no gene match: 9. Here the CDR3 reads CAISDGSMGGNEQFF. The CDR3 region has the DNA TGTGCCATCAGTGATGGCTCGATGGGGGGGAATGAGCAGTTCTTC.

The gene calls are TRBV10-2 and TRBJ1-1; 8 positions match TRBD1. Trimming cost V 9 bases and J 0 bases; bases outside gene matches: 3. This CDR3 region has 13 residues. CDR1 and CDR2 from the germline V gene are WSHSY and SAAADI. Written as DNA, the CDR3 is TGCGCCAGTACAGGGGGAATGAACACTGAAGCTTTCTTT. Translating it yields CASTGGMNTEAFF.

The V call is TRBV28, the J call TRBJ2-7; D not resolved. Trimming took 6 bases from V and 5 from J, leaving 23 bases between them. This CDR3 is built from 16 residues. Per the germline V gene, CDR1 is MDHEN and CDR2 is SYDVKM. The CDR3 coding sequence is TGTGCCAGCAGCAGGCTAGGGAACCCTGAGGTCCACGAGCAGTACTTC. Protein sequence: CASSRLGNPEVHEQYF. The entire variable domain, with the rest obtained from reference TRBV28 and TRBJ2-7, is as follows: DVKVTQSSRYLVKRTGEKVFLECVQDMDHENMFWYRQDPGLGLRLIYFSYDVKMKEKGDIPEGYSVSREKKERFSLILESASTNQTSMYLCASSRLGNPEVHEQYFGPGTRLTVT.

V is TRBV5-5 and J is TRBJ2-5; 10 bases are shared with TRBD2. The V gene end was trimmed by 3 bases and the J gene end by 2 bases; junction bases not matched to a gene: 1. Looked up from germline, CDR1 is SGHKS and CDR2 is YYEKEE (reference sequence). The CDR3 has 14 residues. CDR3 amino acids: CASSSSGGQETQYF. In nucleotides, the CDR3 is TGTGCCAGCAGCTCTAGCGGGGGACAAGAGACCCAGTACTTC.

This rearrangement joins TRBV28 to TRBJ1-1; D unclear. The CDR3 runs to 12 residues. The V gene's germline CDR1 is MDHEN and CDR2 SYDVKM. Trimming took 4 bases from V and 4 from J, leaving 7 bases between them. Here the CDR3 DNA reads TGTGCCAGCAGTTGGTTAGGCACTGAAGCTTTCTTT. It encodes CASSWLGTEAFF.

The chain carries TRBV6-5 and TRBJ1-3; no clear D. Germline V lookup: CDR1 MNHEY, CDR2 SVGAGI. V lost 6 bases to trimming and J lost 0 bases, with 12 bases between them. The CDR3 has 15 residues. The CDR3 nucleotides read TGTGCCAGCAGCTACCAGGCGACCTCTGGAAACACCATATATTTT. It specifies CASSYQATSGNTIYF.

J is TRBJ1-4 and V is TRBV7-9; D remains ambiguous. V was shortened by 7 bases and J by 8 bases, with 8 bases between the two germline ends. The germline V gene encodes CDR1 SEHNR and CDR2 FQNEAQ (reference sequence). CDR3 size: 11 residues. CDR3 residues: CASTSWEKLFF. The CDR3 DNA sequence: TGTGCCAGCACCTCGTGGGAAAAACTGTTTTTT.

This clone has just a few counts. The rearrangement links TRBV19 to TRBJ1-5; tentative D call: TRBD1 (6 bases). The V end lost 7 bases, the J end lost 0 bases, and 13 bases lay between the germline ends. The CDR3 is 15 amino acids. Germline V gives CDR1 LNHDA, CDR2 SQIVND (reference sequence). The CDR3 nucleotides are TGTGCCAGTACGCAGGGGACGTATAGCAATCAGCCCCAGCATTTT. Protein: CASTQGTYSNQPQHF. The variable domain in full, completed from reference TRBV19 and TRBJ1-5, reads DGGITQSPKYLFRKEGQNVTLSCEQNLNHDAMYWYRQDPGQGLRLIYYSQIVNDFQKGDIAEGYSVSREKKESFPLTVTSAQKNPTAFYLCASTQGTYSNQPQHFGDGTRLSIL.

The CDR3 DNA is TGTGCCAGCAGCGGTGGGCCGGGGGGGCAGTTCTTC. It yields the protein CASSGGPGGQFF. The chain uses TRBV27 and TRBJ2-1; 7 bases fit TRBD2. V gave up 6 bases and J gave up 12 bases; unmatched junction bases: 8. CDR3 length: 12 amino acids. The germline gives CDR1 MNHEY, CDR2 SMNVEV (reference sequence).

The chain employs TRBV5-4 and TRBJ2-3; 9 bases match TRBD2. The V and J ends lost 4 bases and 6 bases, in that order; junction bases with no gene match: 9. Germline-derived CDR1 and CDR2 are SGHNT and YYREEE (reference sequence). This CDR3 comprises 15 residues. As DNA, the CDR3 is TGTGCCAGCAGCCCCATAGCGGGGGCCCCCGATACGCAGTATTTT. Translation: CASSPIAGAPDTQYF. Full variable domain (rest looked up from reference TRBV5-4 and TRBJ2-3): ETGVTQSPTHLIKTRGQQVTLRCSSQSGHNTVSWYQQALGQGPQFIFQYYREEENGRGNFPPRFSGLQFPNYSSELNVNALELDDSALYLCASSPIAGAPDTQYFGPGTRLTVL.

The chain couples TRBV5-1 to TRBJ2-3, with a tentative D call TRBD2 (6 bases). Germline CDR1 reads SGHRS; CDR2 reads YFSETQ. Trimming left V 3 bases short and J 2 bases short, with 13 bases between. The CDR3 contains 15 residues. CDR3 loop: CASSSTGLFTDTQYF. CDR3 bases: TGCGCCAGCAGCTCGACGGGACTTTTCACAGATACGCAGTATTTT.

V is TRBV4-2 and J is TRBJ1-2; D unresolved. Deletions cut 3 bases from V and 0 bases from J, with 11 bases between. Germline V lookup: CDR1 LGHNA, CDR2 YNFKEQ. This CDR3 spans 15 amino acids. CDR3 DNA: TGTGCCAGCAGCCACCCCGGCCAGTCTAACTATGGCTACACCTTC. This codes for CASSHPGQSNYGYTF.

This sequence joins TRBV3-1 (or the pseudogene TRBV3-2) and TRBJ2-1; 7 bases match TRBD2. From germline, CDR1 is LGHDT and CDR2 YNNKEL (reference sequence). V shed 1 base and J 6 bases; nucleotides not matched to a gene: 15. CDR3 size: 18 residues. The CDR3 here is CASSQASIGLGSTNEQFF. Here the CDR3 DNA reads TGTGCCAGCAGCCAAGCCTCTATCGGACTAGGTAGTACCAATGAGCAGTTCTTC.